This TCR beta chain originates from a study of T cell clonotyping in hematopoietic cell transplantation. Profiled with immunoSEQ multiplex PCR; TCRdb holds only in-frame clones, not every one. The data contain roughly 27,000 clones, approximately 96% of them singletons. Findings and limits, study-wide: Cells were unsorted, so CD4 and CD8 contributions were not separated. Recipient TCR diversity dropped after transplant; expanded clonotypes rose from day 30 to 180.

On this clone: Its antigen is undetermined.

The germline V gene encodes CDR1 MNHEY and CDR2 SVGAGI. The germline V and J ends were trimmed by 5 bases and 3 bases, with 14 bases remaining between them. The CDR3 has 14 residues. This chain uses TRBV6-5 with TRBJ2-7, with D possibly being TRBD1 (5 bases). The sequence derives from a man aged 50 to 60 in good health. Some clones in this sample may be carry-over from other donors' samples. Sequenced material: peripheral blood mononuclear cells. In DNA, the CDR3 is TGTGCCAGCAGTCCCAGGGCAGGGTTCTACGAGCAGTACTTC. It encodes CASSPRAGFYEQYF.